What follows are 32 T cell receptor beta chains derived from one specimen sequenced in a study of glioma-infiltrating T cells after dendritic cell vaccination. Repertoires were generated with immunoSEQ multiplex PCR, while TCRdb's copy carries only in-frame clones and drops some. This repertoire shows roughly 100,000 clones, 75% to 90% found once; its top ten account for less than 7%. The time point is: after dendritic cell vaccination, including at tumor progression/relapse. The sample consisted of blood, taken after dendritic cell vaccination. These receptors were obtained from a human donor with glioblastoma.

The rearrangement uses TRBV5-1 and TRBJ2-5; TRBD1 matches 7 bases. Germline V gene sequence: CDR1 SGHRS, CDR2 YFSETQ. This CDR3 comprises 14 residues. With 1 base clipped from V and 9 bases from J, the junction kept 9 bases outside the gene matches. The CDR3 is CASSLTGDKRPQYF. Here the CDR3 DNA reads TGCGCCAGCAGCTTGACAGGGGATAAGAGGCCCCAGTACTTC.

The chain joins TRBV12-5 to TRBJ1-4; D ambiguous. The CDR3 sequence is 13 residues long. Germline CDR1 LGHNT, CDR2 FRNRAP. The V and J ends lost 1 base and 7 bases respectively, with 7 bases between them. CDR3 sequence (DNA): TGTGCTAGTGGTTTGGACGCAGTTGAAAAACTGTTTTTT. It is translated as CASGLDAVEKLFF.

This chain links TRBV5-1 with TRBJ2-7; 7 nucleotides agree with TRBD1. Germline V gene sequence: CDR1 SGHRS, CDR2 YFSETQ. This CDR3 has 15 residues. With 4 bases clipped from V and 0 bases from J, the junction kept 7 bases outside the gene matches. DNA for the CDR3: TGCGCCAGCAGCCGGGGACAGCTAAGCTCCTACGAGCAGTACTTC. It is translated as CASSRGQLSSYEQYF.

This chain connects TRBV5-8 to TRBJ2-1; 10 nucleotides align to TRBD1. The CDR3 covers 14 residues. From germline, CDR1 is SGHTS and CDR2 YDEGEE. The V gene end was trimmed by 4 bases and the J gene end by 11 bases; junction bases not matched to a gene: 9. DNA for the CDR3: TGTGCCAGCAGCATGAGAAGACAGGGGGCACAGCAGTTCTTC. Amino acid sequence: CASSMRRQGAQQFF. Full variable domain (outside the CDR3, taken from reference TRBV5-8 and TRBJ2-1): EAGVTQSPTHLIKTRGQQATLRCSPISGHTSVYWYQQALGLGLQFLLWYDEGEERNRGNFPPRFSGRQFPNYSSELNVNALELEDSALYLCASSMRRQGAQQFFGPGTRLTVL.

This chain connects TRBV5-4 to TRBJ1-2; 8 bases agree with TRBD1. The CDR3 is made up of 16 amino acids. The V gene end was trimmed by 5 bases and the J gene end by 1 base; junction bases not matched to a gene: 10. In germline, CDR1 is SGHNT, CDR2 YYREEE (reference sequence). CDR3 DNA: TGTGCCAGCAGTCAGGGACAGGACCCGTATAACTATGGCTACACCTTC. Its protein product is CASSQGQDPYNYGYTF.

The chain couples TRBV7-3 to TRBJ1-1; D call uncertain. The germline gives CDR1 SGHTA, CDR2 FQGTGA. The CDR3 covers 15 residues. With 6 bases removed from V and 4 bases from J, the gap between germline ends came to 18 bases. CDR3: CASRSGDPGGTEAFF. The CDR3 nucleotides are TGTGCCAGCAGGTCCGGGGATCCGGGTGGCACTGAAGCTTTCTTT.

This clone was observed a handful of times. The rearrangement joins TRBV6-6 to TRBJ1-3, with TRBD1 matching over 7 bases. The V gene's germline CDR1 is MNHNY and CDR2 SVGAGI (reference sequence). V shed 0 bases, J shed 4 bases, and the junction held 6 bases outside the gene matches. The CDR3 covers 16 residues. CDR3 sequence reads: CASSYSLTGVGNTIYF. In DNA form, the CDR3 reads TGTGCCAGCAGTTACTCCCTTACAGGGGTCGGAAACACCATATATTTT.

This clone was found once. The genes are TRBV7-2 and TRBJ1-2, with D possibly matching TRBD1 (6 bases). Germline loops: CDR1 SGHTA, CDR2 FQGNSA. The V end was cut by 1 base, the J end by 8 bases, with 17 bases between. The CDR3 contains 15 residues. CDR3: CASSLDKQGNPGYTF. The CDR3 DNA reads TGTGCCAGCAGCTTAGACAAGCAGGGGAACCCCGGCTACACCTTC.

This clone appeared a single time. This sequence joins TRBV9 and TRBJ2-7, with 7 bases fitting TRBD1. The CDR3 consists of 12 residues. The V segment lost 3 bases and the J segment 6 bases; nucleotides outside the gene matches: 3. CDR1 is SGDLS and CDR2 is YYNGEE in the germline V gene. The CDR3, as DNA: TGTGCCAGCAGCGGACAGGGCGGCGAGCAGTACTTC. It translates to CASSGQGGEQYF.

CDR3 DNA sequence: TGTGCCATCAGTGAGGGACAGGGGATGAGGTATGGCTACACCTTC. Translating it yields CAISEGQGMRYGYTF. The rearrangement uses TRBV10-3 and TRBJ1-2, with 9 positions matching TRBD1. CDR1 ENHRY and CDR2 SYGVKD come from the germline V gene. The CDR3 has 15 amino acids. Trimming took 2 bases from V and 5 from J; bases not matched to a gene: 6.

V gene TRBV9 combines with J gene TRBJ2-7; a possible D gene is TRBD2 (6 bases). Germline CDR1 reads SGDLS; CDR2 reads YYNGEE. V was clipped by 0 bases and J by 4 bases, with 14 bases between them. This CDR3 contains 15 residues. This CDR3 reads CASSVEGMGGYEQYF. CDR3 DNA sequence: TGTGCCAGCAGCGTAGAAGGGATGGGGGGTTACGAGCAGTACTTC.

V usage is TRBV7-3 and J usage is TRBJ1-2; tentatively, D is TRBD1 (5 bases). V was trimmed by 2 bases and J by 8 bases, leaving 12 bases between them. Germline CDR1 SGHTA, CDR2 FQGTGA. This CDR3 comprises 13 residues. CDR3: CASSLGGAGGYTF. CDR3 in DNA: TGTGCCAGCAGCTTAGGGGGAGCGGGGGGCTACACCTTC.

DNA for the CDR3: TGCGCCAGCAGCCAAGGGACTAGCGGGGACGATGAGCAGTTCTTC. It codes for CASSQGTSGDDEQFF. The rearrangement joins TRBV5-1 to TRBJ2-1; 13 bases align to TRBD2. The CDR3 is 15 residues long. Looked up from germline, CDR1 is SGHRS and CDR2 is YFSETQ. V lost 4 bases to trimming and J lost 8 bases; unmatched junction nucleotides: 6.

The V call is TRBV5-1, the J call TRBJ1-2, with a weak D call TRBD1 (5 bases). This CDR3 spans 13 amino acids. The V gene's germline CDR1 is SGHRS and CDR2 YFSETQ. Trimming removed 0 bases at V and 7 bases at J, with 10 bases between. CDR3 sequence: CASSLGGAAGYTF. CDR3 DNA sequence: TGCGCCAGCAGCTTGGGCGGGGCGGCTGGCTACACCTTC.

The chain carries TRBV7-2 and TRBJ2-5, with D possibly matching TRBD1 (6 bases). CDR1 SGHTA and CDR2 FQGNSA come from the germline V gene. The CDR3 has 13 residues. Trimming removed 5 bases at V and 7 bases at J, with 14 bases between. The CDR3 DNA sequence: TGTGCCAGCAGCCTCCCAATAGGGGGGACCCAGTACTTC. Its translation: CASSLPIGGTQYF.

Here the CDR3 DNA reads TGTGCCAGCAGCGCCTCCGGGACAGGGCATGGCTACACCTTC. Translation: CASSASGTGHGYTF. V and J are TRBV9 and TRBJ1-2, with 9 bases that match TRBD1. J gave up 6 bases and V 3 bases, and 6 bases lay outside the gene matches. The CDR3 has 14 amino acids. CDR1 is SGDLS and CDR2 is YYNGEE in the germline V gene. Supplemented by reference TRBV9 and TRBJ1-2, the full variable domain reads DSGVTQTPKHLITATGQRVTLRCSPRSGDLSVYWYQQSLDQGLQFLIQYYNGEERAKGNILERFSAQQFPDLHSELNLSSLELGDSALYFCASSASGTGHGYTFGSGTRLTVV.

The chain is built from TRBV6-6 and TRBJ1-6, with D possibly matching TRBD1 (6 bases). The CDR3 is made up of 14 amino acids. Trimming took off 8 bases at V and 5 bases at J, with 13 bases between the two ends. The V gene's germline CDR1 is MNHNY and CDR2 SVGAGI (reference sequence). This chain's CDR3 is CASSAGADNSPLHF. CDR3 nucleotides: TGTGCCAGCTCCGCAGGGGCAGATAATTCACCCCTCCACTTT.

The chain recombines TRBV5-4 with TRBJ2-7; no reliable D call. Per germline, CDR1 SGHNT and CDR2 YYREEE (reference sequence). V was shortened by 3 bases and J by 0 bases, with 16 bases between the two germline ends. The CDR3 consists of 16 residues. This CDR3 is CASSSPVGANSYEQYF. The CDR3 bases are TGTGCCAGCAGCTCGCCGGTTGGAGCGAACTCCTACGAGCAGTACTTC.

The V and J genes are TRBV6-5 and TRBJ1-2, with 8 bases identical to TRBD1. CDR1 is MNHEY and CDR2 is SVGAGI in the germline V gene. This CDR3 region has 12 residues. V lost 6 bases to trimming and J lost 7 bases; unmatched junction nucleotides: 4. The CDR3 region is CASRRQGFGYTF. CDR3 sequence (DNA): TGTGCCAGCAGGAGACAGGGGTTTGGCTACACCTTC.

V is TRBV5-1 and J is TRBJ1-1; D gene ambiguous. The CDR3 loop spans 13 amino acids. Trimming shortened V by 4 bases and J by 5 bases, and 12 bases separated the two germline ends. Germline V lookup: CDR1 SGHRS, CDR2 YFSETQ. This chain's CDR3 is CASSLDGVTEAFF. The CDR3, as DNA: TGCGCCAGCAGCCTAGACGGGGTTACTGAAGCTTTCTTT.

The chain uses TRBV14 and TRBJ1-4; 7 bases are shared with TRBD1. The length of the CDR3 is 17 residues. Germline V gene data show CDR1 as SGHDN and CDR2 as FVKESK. Germline trimming cut 0 bases from V and 5 bases from J; bases unmatched to any gene: 9. In DNA, the CDR3 is TGTGCCAGCAGCCAAGAAGAAGAGACAGGGAGGAATGAAAAACTGTTTTTT. Residues: CASSQEEETGRNEKLFF.

The chain employs TRBV5-1 and TRBJ1-6; 9 positions match TRBD1. Germline trimming cut 4 bases from V and 7 bases from J; bases unmatched to any gene: 3. The V gene's germline CDR1 is SGHRS and CDR2 YFSETQ. This CDR3 region has 14 residues. The CDR3: CASSLGTGNSPLHF. As DNA, the CDR3 is TGCGCCAGCAGCCTTGGGACAGGGAATTCACCCCTCCACTTT.

This clone was observed once. The chain carries TRBV6-5 and TRBJ2-7; the D gene is possibly TRBD2 (6 bases). CDR3 size: 13 residues. Trimming removed 6 bases from V and 4 bases from J, with 13 bases in between. Per germline, CDR1 MNHEY and CDR2 SVGAGI. The CDR3 DNA reads as TGTGCCAGCAGCCGACGGCGGGAATACGAGCAGTACTTC. It yields the protein CASSRRREYEQYF.

The CDR3 spells CAWNQGMNTEAFF. CDR3 nucleotide sequence: TGTGCCTGGAACCAGGGGATGAACACTGAAGCTTTCTTT. The chain carries TRBV30 and TRBJ1-1; tentative D call: TRBD1 (6 bases). With 4 bases removed from V and 0 bases from J, the gap between germline ends came to 9 bases. Germline V CDR1 and CDR2: GTSNPN, SVGIG (reference sequence). CDR3 length: 13 residues.

This clone was seen a single time. The chain couples TRBV7-3 to TRBJ1-1; the match to TRBD1 covers 7 bases. Trimming at V came to 2 bases and at J to 5 bases, leaving 5 bases not matched to a gene. CDR1 is SGHTA, CDR2 FQGTGA, per germline. The CDR3 has 14 amino acids. This CDR3 reads CASSLQGGYTEAFF. CDR3 coding DNA: TGTGCCAGCAGCTTACAGGGGGGATATACTGAAGCTTTCTTT.

The CDR3 sequence: CASSLTAGAWGEQFF. DNA of the CDR3: TGTGCCAGCAGCTTAACGGCAGGGGCCTGGGGTGAGCAGTTCTTC. The chain recombines TRBV7-3 with TRBJ2-1; the D gene is possibly TRBD1 (6 bases). Germline CDR1 reads SGHTA; CDR2 reads FQGTGA. This CDR3 spans 15 amino acids. Trimming stripped 0 bases from V and 9 bases from J, with 15 bases between.

The gene calls are TRBV7-6 and TRBJ2-5, with 8 bases fitting TRBD2. The J call may be incorrect, as the DNA end agrees better with TRBJ2-7. Germline V gives CDR1 SGHVS, CDR2 FNYEAQ. This CDR3 is 15 amino acids long. The CDR3 spells CASSLEPARGGEQYF. The CDR3 DNA reads TGTGCCAGCAGCTTAGAACCCGCTCGGGGGGGCGAGCAGTACTTC.

The rearrangement links TRBV9 to TRBJ2-7; TRBD2 aligns across 10 bases. CDR1 and CDR2 from the germline V gene are SGDLS and YYNGEE. CDR3 length: 15 amino acids. After removal of 0 bases from V and 3 bases from J, the junction contained 3 bases not matched to a gene. The DNA of the CDR3 is TGTGCCAGCAGCGTAGCGAGCGGGGGGGACTACGAGCAGTACTTC. Protein: CASSVASGGDYEQYF.

The genes are TRBV7-8 and TRBJ1-1; 8 positions agree with TRBD1. The CDR3 is 16 amino acids. Trimming took 5 bases from V and 0 from J; bases not matched to a gene: 8. Germline V gene lookup returns CDR1 SGHVS and CDR2 FQNEAQ. The CDR3 coding sequence is TGTGCCAGCAGCCCCCGGACAGGGAGTGTGAACACTGAAGCTTTCTTT. Protein: CASSPRTGSVNTEAFF.

The chain recombines TRBV7-2 with TRBJ2-7, with 7 bases matching TRBD2. The CDR3 loop spans 15 amino acids. CDR1 and CDR2 from the germline V gene are SGHTA and FQGNSA. V shed 5 bases and J 4 bases; nucleotides not matched to a gene: 11. The CDR3 is CASSREVRKGYEQYF. The CDR3 bases are TGTGCCAGCAGCCGGGAGGTTAGAAAAGGATACGAGCAGTACTTC.

The V and J genes are TRBV19 and TRBJ2-3; TRBD2 matches 12 bases. Trimming cost V 6 bases and J 6 bases; bases outside gene matches: 10. Germline V lookup: CDR1 LNHDA, CDR2 SQIVND (reference sequence). The CDR3 has 16 amino acids. The CDR3 reads CASRMTSGGYPDTQYF. Written as DNA, the CDR3 is TGTGCCAGTAGGATGACTAGCGGGGGTTACCCGGATACGCAGTATTTT.

The chain links TRBV19 to TRBJ1-5, with D maybe TRBD1 (5 bases). The V and J ends lost 1 base and 4 bases respectively, with 11 bases between them. Germline values: CDR1 LNHDA, CDR2 SQIVND (reference sequence). The CDR3 spans 15 residues. CDR3 amino acids: CASSIGRDGNQPQHF. CDR3 DNA: TGTGCCAGTAGTATAGGGAGGGACGGGAATCAGCCCCAGCATTTT.